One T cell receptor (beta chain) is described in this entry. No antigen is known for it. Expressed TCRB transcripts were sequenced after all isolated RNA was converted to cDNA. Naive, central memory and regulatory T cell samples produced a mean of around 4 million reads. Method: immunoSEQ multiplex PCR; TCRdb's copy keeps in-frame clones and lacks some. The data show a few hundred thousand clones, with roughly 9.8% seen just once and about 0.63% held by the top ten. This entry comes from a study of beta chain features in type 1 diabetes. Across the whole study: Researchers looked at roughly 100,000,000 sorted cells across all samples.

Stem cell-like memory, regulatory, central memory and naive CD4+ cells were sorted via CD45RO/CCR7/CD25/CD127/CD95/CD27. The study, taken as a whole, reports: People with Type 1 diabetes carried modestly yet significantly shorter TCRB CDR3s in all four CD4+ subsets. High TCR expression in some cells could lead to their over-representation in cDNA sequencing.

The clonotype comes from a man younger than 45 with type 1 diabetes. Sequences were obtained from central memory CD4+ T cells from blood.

CDR3 loop: CASSLRWRETQYF. The CDR3 DNA sequence: TGTGCCAGCAGCTTAAGATGGCGGGAGACCCAGTACTTC. The gene calls are TRBV11-3 and TRBJ2-5; D is ambiguous. Deletions cut 2 bases from V and 5 bases from J, with 9 bases between. The CDR3 sequence is 13 residues long. The germline gives CDR1 SGHNT, CDR2 YENEEA.